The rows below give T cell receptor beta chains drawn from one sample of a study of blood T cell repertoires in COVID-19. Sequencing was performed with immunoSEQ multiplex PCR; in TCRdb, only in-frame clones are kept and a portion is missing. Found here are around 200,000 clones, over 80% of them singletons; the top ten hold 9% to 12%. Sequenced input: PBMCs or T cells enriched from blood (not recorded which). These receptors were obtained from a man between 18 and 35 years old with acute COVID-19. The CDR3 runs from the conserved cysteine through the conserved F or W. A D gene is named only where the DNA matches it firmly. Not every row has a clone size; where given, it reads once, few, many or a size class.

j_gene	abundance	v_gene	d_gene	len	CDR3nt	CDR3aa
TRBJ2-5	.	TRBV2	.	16	TGTGCCAGCACCCCACACGGGGTGGGAGGTCGAGAGACCCAGTACTTC	CASTPHGVGGRETQYF
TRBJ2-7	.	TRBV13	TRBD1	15	TGTGCCAGCAGCTGGGGGCAGGGGGCGCTGGGGGAGCAGTACTTC	CASSWGQGALGEQYF
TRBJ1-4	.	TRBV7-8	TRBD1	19	TGTGCCAGCAGCATCCAACGTGCGACAGGGTCGGAACTAATTGAAAAACTGTTTTTT	CASSIQRATGSELIEKLFF
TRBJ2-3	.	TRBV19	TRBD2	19	TGTGCCAGTAGTATTCGTCTAGCGGGAGCGGTTGGTAGCACAGATACGCAGTATTTT	CASSIRLAGAVGSTDTQYF
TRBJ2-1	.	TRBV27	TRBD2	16	TGTGCCAGCAGTTTCCCCGATGCTAGCGGTTACAATGAGCAGTTCTTC	CASSFPDASGYNEQFF
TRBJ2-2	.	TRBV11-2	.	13	TGTGCCAGCAGGGACAGGAACACCGGGGAGCTGTTTTTT	CASRDRNTGELFF
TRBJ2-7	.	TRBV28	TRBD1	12	TGTGCCAGCAGCTCCGCCCGGGACAGGGAACTCTTC	CASSSARDRELF
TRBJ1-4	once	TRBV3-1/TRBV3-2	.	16	TGTGCCAGCAGCCAACTTTATGGGGGCTTTAATGAAAAACTGTTTTTT	CASSQLYGGFNEKLFF
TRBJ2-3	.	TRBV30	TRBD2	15	TGTGCCTTTGGCACTAGCGGGACCAGCACAGATACGCAGTATTTT	CAFGTSGTSTDTQYF
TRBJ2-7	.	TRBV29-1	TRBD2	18	TGCAGCGTTGAAGACGGGACTAGCGGGAGGGCCCCGCCCTACGAGCAGTACTTC	CSVEDGTSGRAPPYEQYF
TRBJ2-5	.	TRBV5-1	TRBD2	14	TGCGCCAGCAGCGCCCGGGAGGGGATAGAGACCCAGTACTTC	CASSAREGIETQYF
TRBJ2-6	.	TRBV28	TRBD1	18	TGTGCCAGCAGTTCACGACAGGGGCCCCCTTCTGGGGCCAACGTCCTGACTTTC	CASSSRQGPPSGANVLTF
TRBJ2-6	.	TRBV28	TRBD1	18	TGTGCCAGCAGTTCCCCAGGGGGCCTACTCTCTGGGGCCAACGTCCTGACTTTC	CASSSPGGLLSGANVLTF
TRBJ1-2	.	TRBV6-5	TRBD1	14	TGTGCCAGCAGTTCCACAGGGGGCACCGGTGGCTACACCTTC	CASSSTGGTGGYTF
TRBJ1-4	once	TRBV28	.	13	TGTGCCACCGCGGGGGACACTAATGAAAAACTGTTTTTT	CATAGDTNEKLFF